The rows below give T cell receptor beta chains drawn from one sample of a study of blood T cell repertoires in COVID-19. TCRdb's copy holds only in-frame clones and misses some; the assay was immunoSEQ multiplex PCR. The table shows fewer than 300,000 clones, with 85% to 90% occurring only once. Sequenced input: PBMCs or T cells enriched from blood (not recorded which). Receptor source: a young man who had recovered from COVID-19. The CDR3 runs from the conserved cysteine through the conserved F or W. A D gene is named only where the DNA matches it firmly. Rows give clone size only sometimes, using once, few, many, or a class for an expanded clone.

d_gene	v_gene	j_gene	abundance	CDR3nt	CDR3aa
TRBD1	TRBV27	TRBJ1-2	NA	TGTGCCAGCAGTTTATTTCAGGGGGCAGACTATGGCTACACCTTC	CASSLFQGADYGYTF
TRBD1	TRBV9	TRBJ1-1	NA	TGTGCCAGCAGCGTAGACGAGGGGGCGCGTACTGAAGCTTTCTTT	CASSVDEGARTEAFF
NA	TRBV7-8	TRBJ2-1	NA	TGTGCCAGCAGCTTAGGACTAGCCTACAATGAGCAGTTCTTC	CASSLGLAYNEQFF
TRBD1	TRBV2	TRBJ2-5	once	TGTGCCAGCAGACGACAGGGTGGAGGAGAGACCCAGTACTTC	CASRRQGGGETQYF
TRBD2	TRBV6-8	TRBJ2-1	NA	TGTGCCAGCAGCCCGGGACTAGCGGGGGGGCAGAATGAGCAGTTCTTC	CASSPGLAGGQNEQFF
TRBD2	TRBV24-1	TRBJ2-1	NA	TGTGCCACCAGTGATTGGACTAGCGGAACCTACAATGAGCAGTTCTTC	CATSDWTSGTYNEQFF
TRBD1	TRBV28	TRBJ1-2	NA	TGTGCCAGCAGTAAACCTCCGGGACAGGGGGACTATGGCTACACCTTC	CASSKPPGQGDYGYTF
TRBD1	TRBV24-1	TRBJ2-7	few	TGTGCCACCAGTGACACGGGACAGAACTACGAGCAGTACTTC	CATSDTGQNYEQYF
NA	TRBV5-4	TRBJ2-5	NA	TGTGCCAGCAGCTTGGCCCATTGGGGGGAAGAGACCCAGTACTTC	CASSLAHWGEETQYF
NA	TRBV7-8	TRBJ2-2	NA	TGTGCCAGCAGCGGACTAACCCACACCGGGGAGCTGTTTTTT	CASSGLTHTGELFF
TRBD2	TRBV14	TRBJ2-7	NA	TGTGCCAGCAGCCAAGTCTCAAGCGGGGGCGAGCAGTACTTC	CASSQVSSGGEQYF
NA	TRBV7-9	TRBJ2-3	NA	TGTGCCAGCAGCCTTTTCGAAGTCGGTACGCAGTATTTT	CASSLFEVGTQYF
NA	TRBV11-2	TRBJ2-7	NA	TGTGCCAGCAGCCAAGGCCAGGGGATTGAGTCAGGGTACTACGAGCAGTACTTC	CASSQGQGIESGYYEQYF
TRBD1	TRBV10-3	TRBJ1-2	NA	TGTGCCATCGGCCCCACTGCGGGACAGCCGTTCTATGGCTACACCTTC	CAIGPTAGQPFYGYTF